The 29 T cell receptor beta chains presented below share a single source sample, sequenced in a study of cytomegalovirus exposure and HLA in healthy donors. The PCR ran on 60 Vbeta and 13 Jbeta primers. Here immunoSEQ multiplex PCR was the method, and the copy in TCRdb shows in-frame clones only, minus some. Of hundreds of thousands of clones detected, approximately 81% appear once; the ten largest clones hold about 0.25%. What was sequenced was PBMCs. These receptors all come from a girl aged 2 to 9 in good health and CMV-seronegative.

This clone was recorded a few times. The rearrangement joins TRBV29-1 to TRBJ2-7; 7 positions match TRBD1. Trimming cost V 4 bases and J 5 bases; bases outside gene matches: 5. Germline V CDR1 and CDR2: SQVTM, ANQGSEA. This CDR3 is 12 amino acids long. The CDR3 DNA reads TGCAGCGTTGGCCCCAGGGGGAACGAGCAGTACTTC. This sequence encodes CSVGPRGNEQYF.

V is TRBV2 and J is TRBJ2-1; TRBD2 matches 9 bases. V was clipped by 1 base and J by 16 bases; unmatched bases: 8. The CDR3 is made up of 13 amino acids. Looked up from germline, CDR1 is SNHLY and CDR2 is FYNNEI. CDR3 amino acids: CASSEEGAGGRFF. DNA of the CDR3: TGTGCCAGCAGTGAAGAGGGGGCGGGGGGGCGATTCTTC. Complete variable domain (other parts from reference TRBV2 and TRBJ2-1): EPEVTQTPSHQVTQMGQEVILRCVPISNHLYFYWYRQILGQKVEFLVSFYNNEISEKSEIFDDQFSVERPDGSNFTLKIRSTKLEDSAMYFCASSEEGAGGRFFGPGTRLTVL.

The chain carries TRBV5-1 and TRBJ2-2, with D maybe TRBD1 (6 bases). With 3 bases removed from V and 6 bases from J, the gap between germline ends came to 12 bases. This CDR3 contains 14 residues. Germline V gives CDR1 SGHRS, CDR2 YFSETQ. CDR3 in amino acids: CASSSLTGAGELFF. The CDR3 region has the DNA TGCGCCAGCAGCTCTCTGACAGGAGCCGGGGAGCTGTTTTTT.

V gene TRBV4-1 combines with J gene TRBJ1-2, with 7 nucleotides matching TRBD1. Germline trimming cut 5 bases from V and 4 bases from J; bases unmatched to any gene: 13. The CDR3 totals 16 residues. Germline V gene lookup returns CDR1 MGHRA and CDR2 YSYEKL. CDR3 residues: CASSKTLRGPPYGYTF. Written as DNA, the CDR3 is TGCGCCAGCAGCAAAACCTTAAGGGGGCCCCCCTATGGCTACACCTTC.

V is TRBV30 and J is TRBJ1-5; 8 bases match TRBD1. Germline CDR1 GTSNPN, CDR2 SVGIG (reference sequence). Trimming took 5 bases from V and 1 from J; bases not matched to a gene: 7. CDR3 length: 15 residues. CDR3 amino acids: CAWGRQGLSNQPQHF. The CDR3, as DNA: TGTGCCTGGGGGAGACAGGGGTTAAGCAATCAGCCCCAGCATTTT.

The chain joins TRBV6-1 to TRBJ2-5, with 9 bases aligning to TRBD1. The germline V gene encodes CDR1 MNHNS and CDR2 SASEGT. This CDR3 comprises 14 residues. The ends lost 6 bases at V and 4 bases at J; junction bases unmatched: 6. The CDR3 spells CASRVYRGRETQYF. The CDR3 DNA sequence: TGTGCCAGCAGGGTCTACAGGGGGCGAGAGACCCAGTACTTC.

The CDR3 loop is CASSPRGLGNTEAFF. The CDR3 coding sequence is TGTGCCAGCAGTCCGCGAGGGCTGGGAAACACTGAAGCTTTCTTT. J is TRBJ1-1 and V is TRBV5-4; unclear D gene. V lost 5 bases to trimming and J lost 2 bases, with 16 bases between them. This CDR3 has 15 amino acids. The germline V gene encodes CDR1 SGHNT and CDR2 YYREEE (reference sequence). Combining the CDR3 with reference TRBV5-4 and TRBJ1-1 gives the whole variable domain ETGVTQSPTHLIKTRGQQVTLRCSSQSGHNTVSWYQQALGQGPQFIFQYYREEENGRGNFPPRFSGLQFPNYSSELNVNALELDDSALYLCASSPRGLGNTEAFFGQGTRLTVV.

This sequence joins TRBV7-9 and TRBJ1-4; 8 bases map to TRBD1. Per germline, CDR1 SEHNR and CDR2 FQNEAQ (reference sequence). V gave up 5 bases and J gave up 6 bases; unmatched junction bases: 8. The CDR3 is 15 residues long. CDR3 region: CASSGQGVGDEKLFF. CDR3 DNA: TGTGCCAGCAGCGGACAGGGTGTGGGGGATGAAAAACTGTTTTTT.

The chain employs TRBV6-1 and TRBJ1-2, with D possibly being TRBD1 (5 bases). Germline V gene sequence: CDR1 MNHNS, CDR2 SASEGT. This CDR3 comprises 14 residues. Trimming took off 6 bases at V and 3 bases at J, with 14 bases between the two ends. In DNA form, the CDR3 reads TGTGCCAGCAGGCTCAGGGAAACGGACTATGGCTACACCTTC. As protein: CASRLRETDYGYTF.

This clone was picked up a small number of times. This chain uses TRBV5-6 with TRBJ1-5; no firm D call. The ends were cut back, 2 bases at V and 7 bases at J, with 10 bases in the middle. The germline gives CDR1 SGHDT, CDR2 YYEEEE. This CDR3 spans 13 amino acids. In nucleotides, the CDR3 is TGTGCCAGCAGCTTAAGCGAGGGCCAGCCCCAGCATTTT. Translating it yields CASSLSEGQPQHF.

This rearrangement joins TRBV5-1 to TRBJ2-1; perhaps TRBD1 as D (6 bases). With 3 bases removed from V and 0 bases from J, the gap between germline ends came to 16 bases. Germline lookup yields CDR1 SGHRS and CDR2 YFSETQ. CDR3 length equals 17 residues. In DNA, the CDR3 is TGCGCCAGCAGCTGGACAGCGGTCCGAAGCTCCTACAATGAGCAGTTCTTC. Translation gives CASSWTAVRSSYNEQFF.

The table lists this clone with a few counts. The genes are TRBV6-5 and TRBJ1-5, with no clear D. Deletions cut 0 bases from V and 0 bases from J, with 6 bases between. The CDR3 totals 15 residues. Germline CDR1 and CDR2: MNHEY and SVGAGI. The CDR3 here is CASSYSRDSNQPQHF. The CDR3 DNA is TGTGCCAGCAGTTACTCCCGCGATAGCAATCAGCCCCAGCATTTT.

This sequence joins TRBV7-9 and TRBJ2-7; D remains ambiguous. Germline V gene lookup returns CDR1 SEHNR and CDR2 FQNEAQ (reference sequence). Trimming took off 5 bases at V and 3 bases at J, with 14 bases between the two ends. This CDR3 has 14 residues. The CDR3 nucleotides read TGTGCCAGCAGCCACATCCCCAACAGCTACGAGCAGTACTTC. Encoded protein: CASSHIPNSYEQYF.

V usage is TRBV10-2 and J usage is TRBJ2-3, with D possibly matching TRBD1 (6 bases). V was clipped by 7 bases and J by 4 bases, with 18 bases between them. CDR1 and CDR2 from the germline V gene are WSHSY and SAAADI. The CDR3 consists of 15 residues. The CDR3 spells CASKGQQGWADTQYF. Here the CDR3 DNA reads TGCGCCAGCAAAGGCCAACAGGGTTGGGCAGATACGCAGTATTTT.

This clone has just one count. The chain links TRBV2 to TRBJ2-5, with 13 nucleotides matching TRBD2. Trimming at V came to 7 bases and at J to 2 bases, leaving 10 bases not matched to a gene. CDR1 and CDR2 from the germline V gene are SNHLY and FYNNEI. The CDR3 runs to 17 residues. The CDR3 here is CASTGPAGLAGQETQYF. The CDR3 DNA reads TGTGCCAGCACGGGGCCCGCGGGACTAGCGGGGCAAGAGACCCAGTACTTC.

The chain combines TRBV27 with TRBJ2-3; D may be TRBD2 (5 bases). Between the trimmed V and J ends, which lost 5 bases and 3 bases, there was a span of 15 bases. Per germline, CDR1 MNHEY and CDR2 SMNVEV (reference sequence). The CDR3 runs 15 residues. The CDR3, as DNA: TGTGCCAGCAGTCCCGGAACTTGGGAGACAGATACGCAGTATTTT. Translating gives CASSPGTWETDTQYF.

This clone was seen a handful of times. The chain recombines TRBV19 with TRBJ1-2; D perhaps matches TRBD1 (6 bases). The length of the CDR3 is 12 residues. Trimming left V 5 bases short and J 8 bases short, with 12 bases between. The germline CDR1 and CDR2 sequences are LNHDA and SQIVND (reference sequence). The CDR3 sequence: CASSHPRGGYTF. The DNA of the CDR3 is TGTGCCAGTAGTCACCCCAGGGGAGGCTACACCTTC.

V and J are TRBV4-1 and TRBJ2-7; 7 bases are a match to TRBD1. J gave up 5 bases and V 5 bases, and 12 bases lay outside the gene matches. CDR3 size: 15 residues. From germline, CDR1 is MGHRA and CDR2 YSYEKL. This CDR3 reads CASSSRSQGIHEQYF. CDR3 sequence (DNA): TGCGCCAGCAGCTCAAGGTCACAGGGGATCCACGAGCAGTACTTC.

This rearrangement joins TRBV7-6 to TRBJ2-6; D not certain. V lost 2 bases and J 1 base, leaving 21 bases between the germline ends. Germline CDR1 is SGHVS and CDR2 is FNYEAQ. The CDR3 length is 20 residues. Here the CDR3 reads CASSLRRADNVRSGANVLTF. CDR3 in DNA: TGTGCCAGCAGCTTAAGGCGAGCCGACAACGTCAGGTCTGGGGCCAACGTCCTGACTTTC.

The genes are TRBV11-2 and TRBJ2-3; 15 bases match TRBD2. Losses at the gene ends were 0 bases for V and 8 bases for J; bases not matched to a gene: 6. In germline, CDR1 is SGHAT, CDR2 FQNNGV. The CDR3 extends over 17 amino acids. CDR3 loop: CASSLEGLAGGGSTQYF. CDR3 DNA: TGTGCCAGCAGCTTAGAGGGACTAGCGGGAGGCGGCAGTACGCAGTATTTT.

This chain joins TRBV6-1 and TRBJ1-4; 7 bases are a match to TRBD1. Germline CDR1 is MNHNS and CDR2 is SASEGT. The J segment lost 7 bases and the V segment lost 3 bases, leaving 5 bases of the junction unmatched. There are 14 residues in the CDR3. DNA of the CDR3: TGTGCCAGCAGTGAGACAGGGTTTTTTGAAAAACTGTTTTTT. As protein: CASSETGFFEKLFF.

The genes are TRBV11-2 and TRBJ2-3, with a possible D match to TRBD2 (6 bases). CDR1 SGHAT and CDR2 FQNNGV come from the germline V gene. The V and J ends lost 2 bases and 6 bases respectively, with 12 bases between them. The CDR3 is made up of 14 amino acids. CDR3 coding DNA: TGTGCCAGCAGCTTAAGCCGGGGGAAGGATACGCAGTATTTT. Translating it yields CASSLSRGKDTQYF.

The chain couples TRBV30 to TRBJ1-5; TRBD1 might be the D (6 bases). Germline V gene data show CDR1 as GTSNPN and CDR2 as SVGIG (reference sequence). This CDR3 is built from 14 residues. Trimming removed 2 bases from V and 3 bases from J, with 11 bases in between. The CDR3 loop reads CAWSLTGNNQPQHF. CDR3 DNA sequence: TGTGCCTGGAGTTTAACAGGGAACAATCAGCCCCAGCATTTT. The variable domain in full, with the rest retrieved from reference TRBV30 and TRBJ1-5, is SQTIHQWPATLVQPVGSPLSLECTVEGTSNPNLYWYRQAAGRGLQLLFYSVGIGQISSEVPQNLSASRPQDRQFILSSKKLLLSDSGFYLCAWSLTGNNQPQHFGDGTRLSIL.

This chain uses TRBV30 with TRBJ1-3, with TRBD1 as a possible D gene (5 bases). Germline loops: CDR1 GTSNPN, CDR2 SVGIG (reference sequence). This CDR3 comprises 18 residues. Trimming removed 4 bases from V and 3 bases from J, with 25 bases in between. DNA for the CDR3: TGTGCCTGGAATCCCTCGCGCTTTGGGGGAGGCGGTGGAAACACCATATATTTT. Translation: CAWNPSRFGGGGGNTIYF. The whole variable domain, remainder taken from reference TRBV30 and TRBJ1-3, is SQTIHQWPATLVQPVGSPLSLECTVEGTSNPNLYWYRQAAGRGLQLLFYSVGIGQISSEVPQNLSASRPQDRQFILSSKKLLLSDSGFYLCAWNPSRFGGGGGNTIYFGEGSWLTVV.

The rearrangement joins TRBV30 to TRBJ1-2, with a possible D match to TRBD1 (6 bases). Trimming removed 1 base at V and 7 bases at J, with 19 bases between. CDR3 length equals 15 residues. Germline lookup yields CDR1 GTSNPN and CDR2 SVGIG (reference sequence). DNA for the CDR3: TGTGCCTGGAGTGGCATAAGGGGGAGTCCCGGTGGCTACACCTTC. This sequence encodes CAWSGIRGSPGGYTF.

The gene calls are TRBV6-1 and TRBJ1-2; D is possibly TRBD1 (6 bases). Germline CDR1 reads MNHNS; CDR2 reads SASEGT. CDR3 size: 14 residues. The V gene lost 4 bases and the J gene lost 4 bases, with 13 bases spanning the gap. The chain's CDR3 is CASSGLGATYGYTF. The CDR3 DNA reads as TGTGCCAGCAGTGGCCTGGGGGCAACCTATGGCTACACCTTC.

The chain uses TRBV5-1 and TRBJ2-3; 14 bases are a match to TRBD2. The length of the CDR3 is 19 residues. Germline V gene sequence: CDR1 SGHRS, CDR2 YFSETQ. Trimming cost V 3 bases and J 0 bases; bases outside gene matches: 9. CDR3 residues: CASSWAGTSGGHSTDTQYF. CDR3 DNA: TGCGCCAGCAGCTGGGCCGGGACTAGCGGGGGTCATAGCACAGATACGCAGTATTTT.

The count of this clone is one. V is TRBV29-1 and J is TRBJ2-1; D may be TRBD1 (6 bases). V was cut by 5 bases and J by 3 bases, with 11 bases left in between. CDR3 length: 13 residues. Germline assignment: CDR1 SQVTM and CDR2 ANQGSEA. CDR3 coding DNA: TGCAGCGTTAGGGGGTCCAACTACAATGAGCAGTTCTTC. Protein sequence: CSVRGSNYNEQFF.

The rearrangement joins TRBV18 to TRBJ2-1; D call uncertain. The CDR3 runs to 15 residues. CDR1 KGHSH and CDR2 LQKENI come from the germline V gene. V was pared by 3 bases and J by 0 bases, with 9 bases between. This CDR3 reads CASSPQRSSYNEQFF. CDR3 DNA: TGTGCCAGCTCACCCCAGAGGAGCTCCTACAATGAGCAGTTCTTC.